A selection of T cell receptor beta chains follows, all from one sample in a study of blood T cell repertoires in COVID-19. Method: immunoSEQ multiplex PCR; TCRdb's copy keeps in-frame clones and lacks some. The sample has 250,000 to 300,000 clones, 88% seen once. Sequencing input: PBMCs or T cells enriched from blood (not recorded which). The receptors derive from a woman aged 60-75 years in a cohort exposed to, infected with or recovered from COVID-19 (not recorded which). The CDR3 runs from the conserved cysteine through the conserved F or W. The order of the fields is V gene, clone size, D gene, J gene, CDR3 DNA, CDR3 protein. D genes are given only for firm matches. For some rows the clone size is stated as once, few or many, or as a class when expanded; others skip it.

v_gene: TRBV6-5; abundance: .; d_gene: .; j_gene: TRBJ1-4; CDR3nt: TGTGCCAGTCGAACCGGAGGGGGGGCTAATGAAAAACTGTTTTTT; CDR3aa: CASRTGGGANEKLFF
v_gene: TRBV28; abundance: few; d_gene: .; j_gene: TRBJ1-2; CDR3nt: TGTGCCACCACTCCCGGGACACTTTATGGCTACACCTTC; CDR3aa: CATTPGTLYGYTF
v_gene: TRBV19; abundance: once; d_gene: .; j_gene: TRBJ1-5; CDR3nt: TGTGCCAGTAGTACCCCAGGGGCAGGCAATCAGCCCCAGCATTTT; CDR3aa: CASSTPGAGNQPQHF
v_gene: TRBV11-2; abundance: .; d_gene: TRBD2; j_gene: TRBJ2-5; CDR3nt: TGTGCCAGCAGCTTGGGACTAGCGGGAGTAGGTGAGACCCAGTACTTC; CDR3aa: CASSLGLAGVGETQYF
v_gene: TRBV6-4; abundance: .; d_gene: .; j_gene: TRBJ1-6; CDR3nt: TGTGCCAGCAGTAAGACAGCGTGGGATTCACCCCTCCACTTT; CDR3aa: CASSKTAWDSPLHF
v_gene: TRBV5-6; abundance: .; d_gene: TRBD1; j_gene: TRBJ2-7; CDR3nt: TGTGCCAGCAGCTTGGACAGGGGGTCCTACGAGCAGTACTTC; CDR3aa: CASSLDRGSYEQYF
v_gene: TRBV9; abundance: once; d_gene: .; j_gene: TRBJ2-3; CDR3nt: TGTGCCAGCAGCGTAGGAGGGAAGGGACTCACAGATACGCAGTATTTT; CDR3aa: CASSVGGKGLTDTQYF
v_gene: TRBV3-1/TRBV3-2; abundance: .; d_gene: TRBD1; j_gene: TRBJ2-7; CDR3nt: TGTGCCAGCAGCCCGCGGGGAGGGACAGGGACGTTCTACGAGCAGTACTTC; CDR3aa: CASSPRGGTGTFYEQYF
v_gene: TRBV28; abundance: .; d_gene: TRBD1; j_gene: TRBJ1-4; CDR3nt: TGTGCCAGCAGTTCGAATCGACAGGGTGGGCGCGAAAAACTGTTTTTT; CDR3aa: CASSSNRQGGREKLFF
v_gene: TRBV5-1; abundance: .; d_gene: .; j_gene: TRBJ1-5; CDR3nt: TGCGCCAGCAGCCCCGGGGGAGACAATCAGCCCCAGCATTTT; CDR3aa: CASSPGGDNQPQHF
v_gene: TRBV24-1; abundance: .; d_gene: TRBD1; j_gene: TRBJ2-7; CDR3nt: TGTGCCACCAGTGACCCTGACAGGGCCTACGAGCAGTACTTC; CDR3aa: CATSDPDRAYEQYF
v_gene: TRBV27; abundance: .; d_gene: TRBD2; j_gene: TRBJ2-4; CDR3nt: TGTGCCAGCAGTTCCCGTCTGGGAGGGACCAAAAACATTCAGTACTTC; CDR3aa: CASSSRLGGTKNIQYF
v_gene: TRBV30; abundance: .; d_gene: TRBD2; j_gene: TRBJ2-3; CDR3nt: TGTGCCTGGAGTCTGCAGTTCTCTTGGACTAGCGGGACTAGCACAGATACGCAGTATTTT; CDR3aa: CAWSLQFSWTSGTSTDTQYF
v_gene: TRBV5-1; abundance: .; d_gene: .; j_gene: TRBJ2-1; CDR3nt: TGCGCCAGCAGCTTGGCTGGCTCAAACAATGAGCAGTTCTTC; CDR3aa: CASSLAGSNNEQFF
v_gene: TRBV7-9; abundance: .; d_gene: TRBD1; j_gene: TRBJ2-7; CDR3nt: TGTGCCAGCAGCCCGGACAGGGGGGGAATGTACGAGCAGTACTTC; CDR3aa: CASSPDRGGMYEQYF
v_gene: TRBV11-3; abundance: .; d_gene: TRBD1; j_gene: TRBJ1-2; CDR3nt: TGTGCCAGCAGCTTAGATCCGACAGGGACCGACTACACCTTC; CDR3aa: CASSLDPTGTDYTF
v_gene: TRBV7-3; abundance: .; d_gene: .; j_gene: TRBJ1-1; CDR3nt: TGTGCCAGCAGCTTAGGCCCACAGGGTTCGCGCACTGAAGCTTTCTTT; CDR3aa: CASSLGPQGSRTEAFF
v_gene: TRBV28; abundance: .; d_gene: .; j_gene: TRBJ2-2; CDR3nt: TGTGCCAGCAGAACCCCGACAGGGAACACCGGGGAGCTGTTTTTT; CDR3aa: CASRTPTGNTGELFF
v_gene: TRBV10-2; abundance: once; d_gene: TRBD2; j_gene: TRBJ2-3; CDR3nt: TGCGCCAGCAGTATAGCGGGGGGTGCAGATACGCAGTATTTT; CDR3aa: CASSIAGGADTQYF
v_gene: TRBV18; abundance: .; d_gene: .; j_gene: TRBJ2-5; CDR3nt: TGTGCCAGCTCACCAAGGCAGGGTAAAGAGACCCAGTACTTC; CDR3aa: CASSPRQGKETQYF
v_gene: TRBV7-9; abundance: .; d_gene: TRBD1; j_gene: TRBJ1-2; CDR3nt: TGTGCCAGCAGCTCGGGACAGGGCCATGGCTACACCTTC; CDR3aa: CASSSGQGHGYTF
v_gene: TRBV19; abundance: .; d_gene: TRBD1; j_gene: TRBJ1-6; CDR3nt: TGTGCCAGTAGTGTGACAGGGGCGGAATCACCCCTCCACTTT; CDR3aa: CASSVTGAESPLHF
v_gene: TRBV28; abundance: .; d_gene: .; j_gene: TRBJ2-7; CDR3nt: TGTGCCAGCTCGGGGTGGGCAAGTGGCTCCTACGAGCAGTACTTC; CDR3aa: CASSGWASGSYEQYF
v_gene: TRBV11-3; abundance: .; d_gene: .; j_gene: TRBJ2-7; CDR3nt: TGTGCCAGCAGCTTAGGCGGCTCCTACGAGCAGTACTTC; CDR3aa: CASSLGGSYEQYF
v_gene: TRBV28; abundance: .; d_gene: .; j_gene: TRBJ2-5; CDR3nt: TGTGCCAGCAGTTTCTCCGGAAGAGCGGAGACCCAGTACTTC; CDR3aa: CASSFSGRAETQYF
v_gene: TRBV7-2; abundance: once; d_gene: TRBD1; j_gene: TRBJ1-6; CDR3nt: TGTGCCAGCAGCTTAGGGACAGGAAGAAATTCACCCCTCCACTTT; CDR3aa: CASSLGTGRNSPLHF
v_gene: TRBV28; abundance: .; d_gene: .; j_gene: TRBJ1-5; CDR3nt: TGTGCCAGCAGTCAGGGGAATCAGCCCCAGCATTTT; CDR3aa: CASSQGNQPQHF
v_gene: TRBV28; abundance: .; d_gene: TRBD2; j_gene: TRBJ2-7; CDR3nt: TGTGCCAGCAGTCTAGGGCTGCTAGCGGCAGGCCACCTGCTCTCCTACGAGCAGTACTTC; CDR3aa: CASSLGLLAAGHLLSYEQYF
v_gene: TRBV2; abundance: once; d_gene: TRBD1; j_gene: TRBJ1-2; CDR3nt: TGTGCCAGCAGTGAGGAGGAACAGGGGAGAATTGGTGGCTACACCTTC; CDR3aa: CASSEEEQGRIGGYTF
v_gene: TRBV3-1/TRBV3-2; abundance: .; d_gene: .; j_gene: TRBJ1-2; CDR3nt: TGTGCCAGCAGCCAAGGTGCGCGGGGAGGTGGCTACACCTTC; CDR3aa: CASSQGARGGGYTF
v_gene: TRBV28; abundance: once; d_gene: TRBD1; j_gene: TRBJ1-3; CDR3nt: TGTGCCAGCAGTTTGGGACAGGGAGGAAACACCATATATTTT; CDR3aa: CASSLGQGGNTIYF
v_gene: TRBV7-2; abundance: .; d_gene: .; j_gene: TRBJ2-5; CDR3nt: TGTGCCAGCACCCTGACTATCCAAGAGACCCAGTACTTC; CDR3aa: CASTLTIQETQYF
v_gene: TRBV9; abundance: .; d_gene: TRBD2; j_gene: TRBJ2-5; CDR3nt: TGTGCCAGCAGCGTATTAGCGGGAGCGAGGGAGACCCAGTACTTC; CDR3aa: CASSVLAGARETQYF
v_gene: TRBV7-2; abundance: .; d_gene: TRBD2; j_gene: TRBJ2-7; CDR3nt: TGTGCCAGCAGCTGGACTAGCGGAATCTCCTACGAGCAGTACTTC; CDR3aa: CASSWTSGISYEQYF
v_gene: TRBV5-1; abundance: .; d_gene: .; j_gene: TRBJ1-1; CDR3nt: TGCGCCAGCAGCTTAACAGGACGGGAGACTGAAGCTTTCTTT; CDR3aa: CASSLTGRETEAFF
v_gene: TRBV5-1; abundance: once; d_gene: .; j_gene: TRBJ2-1; CDR3nt: TGCGCCAGCAGCGCGGAGCCCTTTGACTCCTACAATGAGCAGTTCTTC; CDR3aa: CASSAEPFDSYNEQFF
v_gene: TRBV15; abundance: .; d_gene: .; j_gene: TRBJ1-5; CDR3nt: TGTGCCACCAGCAGACTAAAATATAATCAGCCCCAGCATTTT; CDR3aa: CATSRLKYNQPQHF
v_gene: TRBV18; abundance: .; d_gene: TRBD1; j_gene: TRBJ1-1; CDR3nt: TGTGCCAGCTCACGGTGGGGGACAGGGGTGGACACTGAAGCTTTCTTT; CDR3aa: CASSRWGTGVDTEAFF
v_gene: TRBV7-8; abundance: once; d_gene: TRBD2; j_gene: TRBJ2-7; CDR3nt: TGTGCCAGCATAGGGCGGGAGAACGACGAGCAGTACTTC; CDR3aa: CASIGRENDEQYF
v_gene: TRBV3-1/TRBV3-2; abundance: .; d_gene: TRBD1; j_gene: TRBJ2-7; CDR3nt: TGTGCCAGCAGCCAAGAGTCAGGGGGCCTATGGGCCTCCGAGCAGTACTTC; CDR3aa: CASSQESGGLWASEQYF
v_gene: TRBV7-3; abundance: .; d_gene: TRBD2; j_gene: TRBJ2-5; CDR3nt: TGTGCCAGCAGCCCCCGGGGGGGGGCTGGAGAGACCCAGTACTTC; CDR3aa: CASSPRGGAGETQYF
v_gene: TRBV7-8; abundance: .; d_gene: TRBD2; j_gene: TRBJ2-2; CDR3nt: TGTGCCAGCAGCTTAGATCGCGGGAGGGCCCGGAGCACCGGGGAGCTGTTTTTT; CDR3aa: CASSLDRGRARSTGELFF
v_gene: TRBV9; abundance: .; d_gene: TRBD2; j_gene: TRBJ2-5; CDR3nt: TGTGCCAGCAGCGCCCGACTAGCGGGAGAGTTTGAGACCCAGTACTTC; CDR3aa: CASSARLAGEFETQYF
v_gene: TRBV6-6; abundance: .; d_gene: .; j_gene: TRBJ2-7; CDR3nt: TGTGCCAGCAGTTATGATGGACGGGGAGATCATCGAGAGCAGTACTTC; CDR3aa: CASSYDGRGDHREQYF
v_gene: TRBV7-9; abundance: .; d_gene: .; j_gene: TRBJ2-1; CDR3nt: TGTGCCAGCAGCTTAGGTAGGACAGCCCAATACAATGAGCAGTTCTTC; CDR3aa: CASSLGRTAQYNEQFF